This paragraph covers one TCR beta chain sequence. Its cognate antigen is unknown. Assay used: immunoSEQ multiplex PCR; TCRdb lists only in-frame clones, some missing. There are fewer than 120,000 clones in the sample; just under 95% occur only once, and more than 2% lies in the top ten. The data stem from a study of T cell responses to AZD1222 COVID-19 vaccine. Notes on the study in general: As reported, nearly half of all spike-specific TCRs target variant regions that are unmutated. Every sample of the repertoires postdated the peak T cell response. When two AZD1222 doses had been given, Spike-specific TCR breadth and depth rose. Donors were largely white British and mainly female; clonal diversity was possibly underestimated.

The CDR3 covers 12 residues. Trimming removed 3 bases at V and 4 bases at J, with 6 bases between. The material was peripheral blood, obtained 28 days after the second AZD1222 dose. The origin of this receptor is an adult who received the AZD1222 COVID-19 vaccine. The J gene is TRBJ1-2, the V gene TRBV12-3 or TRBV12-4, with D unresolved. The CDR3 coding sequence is TGTGCCAGCAGTTTCGCCCGCTATGGCTACACCTTC. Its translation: CASSFARYGYTF.